Listed below are T cell receptor beta chains from one sample, sequenced in a study of CD8 T cells in Susac syndrome. TCRdb re-derived calls from the immunoSEQ multiplex PCR reads in MiXCR, one entry per CDR3 protein. The sample includes about 25,000 distinct CDR3 sequences, 94% of them seen just once. The material sequenced was CD8+ T cells from PBMCs. These receptors came from a human donor in good health. Each CDR3 is given with its conserved first and last residue. Each record gives: V gene, D gene, CDR3 length, CDR3 protein. D genes are given only for firm matches.

v_gene: TRBV7-2; d_gene: NA; len: 11; CDR3aa: CASSLSREQYF
v_gene: TRBV12-3/TRBV12-4; d_gene: NA; len: 15; CDR3aa: CASSLKGWSTYEQYF
v_gene: TRBV7-8; d_gene: NA; len: 16; CDR3aa: CASSLVWVRSTDTQYF
v_gene: TRBV4-1; d_gene: NA; len: 12; CDR3aa: CASSQINSPLHF
v_gene: TRBV18; d_gene: NA; len: 13; CDR3aa: CASSLTGNYGYTF
v_gene: TRBV18; d_gene: NA; len: 14; CDR3aa: CASSPREASYEQYF
v_gene: TRBV4-3; d_gene: NA; len: 14; CDR3aa: CASSQVSTGNTIYF
v_gene: TRBV10-1; d_gene: NA; len: 15; CDR3aa: CASSESYFSYNEQFF
v_gene: TRBV12-3/TRBV12-4; d_gene: NA; len: 14; CDR3aa: CASSLGSAGHEQYF
v_gene: TRBV4-1; d_gene: NA; len: 13; CDR3aa: CASSQEGPPEAFF
v_gene: TRBV7-9; d_gene: NA; len: 14; CDR3aa: CASSLAPGGDIQYF
v_gene: TRBV6-1; d_gene: TRBD1; len: 15; CDR3aa: CASSKAGQGTYEQYF
v_gene: TRBV13; d_gene: NA; len: 15; CDR3aa: CASSNSDGLLAEAFF
v_gene: TRBV7-9; d_gene: NA; len: 15; CDR3aa: CASSSLRGADEKLFF
v_gene: TRBV5-6; d_gene: NA; len: 15; CDR3aa: CASSLGPGVDQPQHF
v_gene: TRBV23-1; d_gene: NA; len: 14; CDR3aa: CASSPRQGNQPQHF
v_gene: TRBV6-1; d_gene: TRBD2; len: 17; CDR3aa: CASSEAVAGGHTDTQYF
v_gene: TRBV12-3/TRBV12-4; d_gene: TRBD1; len: 15; CDR3aa: CASSTRTGSGNTIYF
v_gene: TRBV2; d_gene: NA; len: 12; CDR3aa: CASRGGREEQFF
v_gene: TRBV4-1; d_gene: NA; len: 14; CDR3aa: CASSQVPRLGGYTF
v_gene: TRBV12-3/TRBV12-4; d_gene: NA; len: 13; CDR3aa: CASRLGPEETQYF
v_gene: TRBV6-2/TRBV6-3; d_gene: TRBD1; len: 16; CDR3aa: CASSRWDRTANYGYTF
v_gene: TRBV3-1; d_gene: TRBD1; len: 15; CDR3aa: CASSQEGQGAFGYTF
v_gene: TRBV7-9; d_gene: TRBD1; len: 15; CDR3aa: CASSLRTGRQETQYF
v_gene: TRBV6-1; d_gene: NA; len: 15; CDR3aa: CASSELGGGQETQYF